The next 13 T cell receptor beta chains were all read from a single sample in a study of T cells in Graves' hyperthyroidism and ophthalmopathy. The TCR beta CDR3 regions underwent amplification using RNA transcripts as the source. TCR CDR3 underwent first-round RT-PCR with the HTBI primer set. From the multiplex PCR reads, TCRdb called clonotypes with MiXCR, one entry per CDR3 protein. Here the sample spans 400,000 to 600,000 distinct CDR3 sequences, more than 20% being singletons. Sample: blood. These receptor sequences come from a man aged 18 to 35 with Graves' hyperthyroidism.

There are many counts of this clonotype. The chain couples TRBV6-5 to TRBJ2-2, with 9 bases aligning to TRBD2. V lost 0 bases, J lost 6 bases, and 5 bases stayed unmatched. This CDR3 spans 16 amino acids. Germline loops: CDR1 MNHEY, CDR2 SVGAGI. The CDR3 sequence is CASSYSGGGASGELFF. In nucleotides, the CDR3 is TGTGCCAGCAGTTACTCTGGCGGGGGGGCATCCGGGGAGCTGTTTTTT.

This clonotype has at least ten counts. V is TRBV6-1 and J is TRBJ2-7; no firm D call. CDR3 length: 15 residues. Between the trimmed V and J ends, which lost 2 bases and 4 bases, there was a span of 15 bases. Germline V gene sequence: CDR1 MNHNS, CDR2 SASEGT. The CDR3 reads CASSENWQSLYEQYF. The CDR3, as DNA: TGTGCCAGCAGTGAAAACTGGCAGAGTTTATACGAGCAGTACTTC.

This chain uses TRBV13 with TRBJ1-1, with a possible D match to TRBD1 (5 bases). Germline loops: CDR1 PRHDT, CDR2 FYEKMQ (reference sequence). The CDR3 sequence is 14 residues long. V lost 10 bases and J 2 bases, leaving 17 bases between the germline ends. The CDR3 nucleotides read TGTGCCACCAGTGCGGGGCAGCTTAACACTGAAGCTTTCTTT. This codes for CATSAGQLNTEAFF.

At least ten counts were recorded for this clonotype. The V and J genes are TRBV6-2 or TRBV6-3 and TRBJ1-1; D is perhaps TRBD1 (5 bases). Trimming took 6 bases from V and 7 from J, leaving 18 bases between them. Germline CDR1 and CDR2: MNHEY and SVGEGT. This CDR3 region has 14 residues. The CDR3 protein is CASRAALTGNEAFF. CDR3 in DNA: TGTGCCAGCAGAGCGGCCTTAACAGGAAATGAAGCTTTCTTT.

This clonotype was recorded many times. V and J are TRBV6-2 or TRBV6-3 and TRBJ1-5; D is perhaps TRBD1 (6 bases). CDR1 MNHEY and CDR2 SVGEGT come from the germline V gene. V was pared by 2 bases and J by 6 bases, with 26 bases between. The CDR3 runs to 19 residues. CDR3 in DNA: TGTGCCAGCAGTTACGGAACCCAAGCGGCGGGGGCTATCCGTCAGCCCCAGCATTTT. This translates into CASSYGTQAAGAIRQPQHF.

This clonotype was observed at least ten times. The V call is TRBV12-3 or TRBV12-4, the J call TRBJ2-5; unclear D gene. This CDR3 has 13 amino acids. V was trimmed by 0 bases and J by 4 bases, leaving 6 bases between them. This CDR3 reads CASSLARAETQYF. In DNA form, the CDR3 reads TGTGCCAGCAGTTTAGCCCGGGCAGAGACCCAGTACTTC.

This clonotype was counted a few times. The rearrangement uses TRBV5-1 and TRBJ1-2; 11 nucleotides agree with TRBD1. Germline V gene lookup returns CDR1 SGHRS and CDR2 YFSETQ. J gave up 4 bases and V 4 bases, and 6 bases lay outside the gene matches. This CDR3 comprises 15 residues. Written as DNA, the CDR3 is TGCGCCAGCAGCGGCTGGACAGGGGGCAGCTATGGCTACACCTTC. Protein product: CASSGWTGGSYGYTF.

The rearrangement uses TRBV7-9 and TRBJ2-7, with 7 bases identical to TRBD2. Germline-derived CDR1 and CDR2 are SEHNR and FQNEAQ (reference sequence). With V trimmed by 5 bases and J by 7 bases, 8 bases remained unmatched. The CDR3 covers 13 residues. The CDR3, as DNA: TGTGCCAGCAGCCCGACTAGCTCGGGGGAGCAGTACTTC. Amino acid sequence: CASSPTSSGEQYF.

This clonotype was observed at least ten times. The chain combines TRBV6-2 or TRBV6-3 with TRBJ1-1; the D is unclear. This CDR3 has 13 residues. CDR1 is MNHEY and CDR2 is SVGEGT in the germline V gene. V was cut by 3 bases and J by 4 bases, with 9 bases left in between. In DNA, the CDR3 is TGTGCCAGCAGTTATATCTACACCACTGAAGCTTTCTTT. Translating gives CASSYIYTTEAFF.

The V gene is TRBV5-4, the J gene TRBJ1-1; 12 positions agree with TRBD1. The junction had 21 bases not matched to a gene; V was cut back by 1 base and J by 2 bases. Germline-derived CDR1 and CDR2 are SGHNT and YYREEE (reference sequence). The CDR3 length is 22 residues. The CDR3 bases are TGTGCCAGCAGCTTGTTGGCCTCCGCGGGACAGGGGGCTGTAATGGTAAACACTGAAGCTTTCTTT. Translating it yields CASSLLASAGQGAVMVNTEAFF.

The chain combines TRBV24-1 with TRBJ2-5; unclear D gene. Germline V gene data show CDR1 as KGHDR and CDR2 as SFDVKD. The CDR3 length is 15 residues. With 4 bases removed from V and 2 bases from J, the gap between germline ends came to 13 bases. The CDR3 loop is CATSDPATSQETQYF. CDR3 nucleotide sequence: TGTGCCACCAGTGACCCCGCGACAAGTCAAGAGACCCAGTACTTC.

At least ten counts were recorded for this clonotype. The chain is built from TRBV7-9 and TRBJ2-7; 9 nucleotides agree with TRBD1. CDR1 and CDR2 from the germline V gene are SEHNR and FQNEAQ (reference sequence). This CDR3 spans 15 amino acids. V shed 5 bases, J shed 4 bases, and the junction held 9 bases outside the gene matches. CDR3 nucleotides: TGTGCCAGCAGCCCTACGGACAGGGGAATTTACGAGCAGTACTTC. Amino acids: CASSPTDRGIYEQYF.

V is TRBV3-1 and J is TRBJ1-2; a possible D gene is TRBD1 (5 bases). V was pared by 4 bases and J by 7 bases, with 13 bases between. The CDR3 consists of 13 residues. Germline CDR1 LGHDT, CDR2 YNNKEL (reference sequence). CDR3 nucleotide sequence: TGTGCCAGCAGCCCATCAGGGAATTCTGGCTACACCTTC. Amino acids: CASSPSGNSGYTF.